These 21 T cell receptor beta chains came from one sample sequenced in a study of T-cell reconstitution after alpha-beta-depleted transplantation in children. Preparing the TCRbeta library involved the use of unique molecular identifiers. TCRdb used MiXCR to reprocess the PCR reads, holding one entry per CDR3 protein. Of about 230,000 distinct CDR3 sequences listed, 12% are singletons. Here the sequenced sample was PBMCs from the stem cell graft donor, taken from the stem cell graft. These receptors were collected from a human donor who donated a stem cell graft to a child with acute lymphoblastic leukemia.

The CDR3 nucleotides read TGTGCCAGCAGCCAACCGACGGGGACCCGTGGTGGCTACACCTTC. As protein: CASSQPTGTRGGYTF. The rearrangement joins TRBV4-2 to TRBJ1-2; tentatively, D is TRBD1 (5 bases). This CDR3 is built from 15 residues. V was trimmed by 2 bases and J by 7 bases, leaving 17 bases between them. Germline CDR1 is LGHNA and CDR2 is YNFKEQ.

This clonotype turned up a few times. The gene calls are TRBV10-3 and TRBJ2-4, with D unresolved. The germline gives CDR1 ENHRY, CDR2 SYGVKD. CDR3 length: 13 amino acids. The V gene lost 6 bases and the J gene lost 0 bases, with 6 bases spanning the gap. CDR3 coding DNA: TGTGCCATCAGCGAGATAGCCAAAAACATTCAGTACTTC. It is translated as CAISEIAKNIQYF.

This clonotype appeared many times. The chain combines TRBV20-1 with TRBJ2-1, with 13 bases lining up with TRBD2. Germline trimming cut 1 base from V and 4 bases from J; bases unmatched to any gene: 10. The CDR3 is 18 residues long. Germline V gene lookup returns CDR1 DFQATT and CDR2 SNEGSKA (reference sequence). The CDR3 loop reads CSARVIYGTSGVYNEQFF. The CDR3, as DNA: TGCAGTGCTAGAGTAATCTATGGGACTAGCGGGGTTTACAATGAGCAGTTCTTC.

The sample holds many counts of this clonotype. DNA of the CDR3: TGTGCCAGCAGTTTAAGAGGACACCTCACCGGGGAGCTGTTTTTT. Protein: CASSLRGHLTGELFF. The rearrangement joins TRBV27 to TRBJ2-2, with D possibly TRBD1 on 5 matching bases. The germline CDR1 and CDR2 sequences are MNHEY and SMNVEV (reference sequence). The CDR3 totals 15 residues. The V end lost 2 bases, the J end lost 4 bases, and 11 bases lay between the germline ends.

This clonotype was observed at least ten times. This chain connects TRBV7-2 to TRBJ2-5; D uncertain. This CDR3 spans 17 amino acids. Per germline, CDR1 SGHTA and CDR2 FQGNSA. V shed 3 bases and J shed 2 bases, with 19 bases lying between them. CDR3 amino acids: CASSFALVVVQQETQYF. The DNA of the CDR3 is TGTGCCAGCAGCTTTGCCTTGGTGGTGGTTCAGCAAGAGACCCAGTACTTC. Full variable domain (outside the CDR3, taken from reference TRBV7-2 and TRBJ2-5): GAGVSQSPSNKVTEKGKDVELRCDPISGHTALYWYRQSLGQGLEFLIYFQGNSAPDKSGLPSDRFSAERTGGSVSTLTIQRTQQEDSAVYLCASSFALVVVQQETQYFGPGTRLLVL.

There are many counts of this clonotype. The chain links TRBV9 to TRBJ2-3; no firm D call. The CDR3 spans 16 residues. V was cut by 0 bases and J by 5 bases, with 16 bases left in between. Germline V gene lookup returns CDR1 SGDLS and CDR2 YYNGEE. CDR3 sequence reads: CASSVEGRPARDTQYF. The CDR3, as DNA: TGTGCCAGCAGCGTAGAAGGCAGGCCAGCTCGAGATACGCAGTATTTT. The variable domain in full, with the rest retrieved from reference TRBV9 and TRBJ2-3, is DSGVTQTPKHLITATGQRVTLRCSPRSGDLSVYWYQQSLDQGLQFLIQYYNGEERAKGNILERFSAQQFPDLHSELNLSSLELGDSALYFCASSVEGRPARDTQYFGPGTRLTVL.

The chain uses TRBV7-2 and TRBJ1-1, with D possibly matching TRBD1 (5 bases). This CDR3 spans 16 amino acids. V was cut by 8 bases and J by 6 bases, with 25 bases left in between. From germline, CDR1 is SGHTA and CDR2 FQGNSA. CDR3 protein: CASDPLPQGSLSEAFF. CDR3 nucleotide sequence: TGTGCCAGCGACCCGCTACCGCAGGGATCTCTTTCTGAAGCTTTCTTT.

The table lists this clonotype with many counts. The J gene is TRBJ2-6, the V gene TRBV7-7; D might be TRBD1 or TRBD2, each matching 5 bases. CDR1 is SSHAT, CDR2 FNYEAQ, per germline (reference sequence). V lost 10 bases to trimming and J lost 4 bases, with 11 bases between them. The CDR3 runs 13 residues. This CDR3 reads CAIGAEGANVLTF. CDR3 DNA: TGTGCCATCGGGGCGGAAGGGGCCAACGTCCTGACTTTC.

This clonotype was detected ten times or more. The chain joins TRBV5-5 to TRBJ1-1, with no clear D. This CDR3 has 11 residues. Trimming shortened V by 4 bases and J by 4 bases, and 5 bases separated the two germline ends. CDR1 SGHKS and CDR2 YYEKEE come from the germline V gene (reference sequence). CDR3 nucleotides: TGTGCCAGCAGCGCCCCCACTGAAGCTTTCTTT. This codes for CASSAPTEAFF.

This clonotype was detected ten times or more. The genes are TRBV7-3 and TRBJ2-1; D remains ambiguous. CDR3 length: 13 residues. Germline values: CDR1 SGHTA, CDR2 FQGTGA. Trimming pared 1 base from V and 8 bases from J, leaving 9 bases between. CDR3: CASSLSHSDEQFF. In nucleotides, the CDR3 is TGTGCCAGCAGCTTAAGTCATTCCGATGAGCAGTTCTTC.

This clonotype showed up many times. For the CDR3, the DNA is TGTGCCAGCAGTTCTGGACGGTACACAGATACGCAGTATTTT. This gives the protein CASSSGRYTDTQYF. This chain joins TRBV28 and TRBJ2-3; D is unclear. V was trimmed by 4 bases and J by 2 bases, leaving 10 bases between them. Germline CDR1 reads MDHEN; CDR2 reads SYDVKM. This CDR3 has 14 residues. The variable domain in full, completed from reference TRBV28 and TRBJ2-3, reads DVKVTQSSRYLVKRTGEKVFLECVQDMDHENMFWYRQDPGLGLRLIYFSYDVKMKEKGDIPEGYSVSREKKERFSLILESASTNQTSMYLCASSSGRYTDTQYFGPGTRLTVL.

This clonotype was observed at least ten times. The CDR3, as DNA: TGCAGCGTCCACAACTTGGGCTCTAGCTCCTACAATGAGCAGTTCTTC. Protein: CSVHNLGSSSYNEQFF. The chain has TRBV29-1 and TRBJ2-1; D uncertain. Germline assignment: CDR1 SQVTM and CDR2 ANQGSEA. The CDR3 consists of 16 residues. Deletions cut 6 bases from V and 0 bases from J, with 18 bases between.

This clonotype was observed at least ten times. The CDR3 bases are TGTGCCAGCAACACAGGGGGCGGTCAAGAGACCCAGTACTTC. Amino acids: CASNTGGGQETQYF. The chain joins TRBV5-6 to TRBJ2-5; 9 positions match TRBD1. The CDR3 extends over 14 amino acids. V was pared by 6 bases and J by 2 bases, with 5 bases of the junction left unmatched. The V gene's germline CDR1 is SGHDT and CDR2 YYEEEE.

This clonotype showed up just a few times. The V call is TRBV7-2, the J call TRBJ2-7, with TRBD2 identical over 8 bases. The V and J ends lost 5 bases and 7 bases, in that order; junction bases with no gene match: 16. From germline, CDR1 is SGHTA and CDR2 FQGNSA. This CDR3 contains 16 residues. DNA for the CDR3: TGTGCCAGCAGCCTAAACGCCCCGGGGGGGGCGGGGGAGCAGTACTTC. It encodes CASSLNAPGGAGEQYF.

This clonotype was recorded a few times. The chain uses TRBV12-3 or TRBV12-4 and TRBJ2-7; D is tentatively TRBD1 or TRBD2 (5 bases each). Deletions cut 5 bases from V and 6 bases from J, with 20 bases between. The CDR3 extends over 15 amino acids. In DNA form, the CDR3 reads TGTGCCAGCAGTCTCGCCACGGGACGCCCGGTCGAGCAGTACTTC. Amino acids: CASSLATGRPVEQYF.

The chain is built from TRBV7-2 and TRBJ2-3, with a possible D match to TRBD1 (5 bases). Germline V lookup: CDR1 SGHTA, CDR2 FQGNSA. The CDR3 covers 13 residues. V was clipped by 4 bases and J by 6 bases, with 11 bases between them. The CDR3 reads CASSSTGWDTQYF. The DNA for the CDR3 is TGTGCCAGCAGCTCCACAGGATGGGATACGCAGTATTTT.

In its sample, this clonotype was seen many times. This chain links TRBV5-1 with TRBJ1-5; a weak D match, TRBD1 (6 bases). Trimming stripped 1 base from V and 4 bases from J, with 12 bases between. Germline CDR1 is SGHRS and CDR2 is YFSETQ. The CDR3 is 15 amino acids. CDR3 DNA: TGCGCCAGCAGCTTGTCTCCAGGGGTTAATCAGCCCCAGCATTTT. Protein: CASSLSPGVNQPQHF.

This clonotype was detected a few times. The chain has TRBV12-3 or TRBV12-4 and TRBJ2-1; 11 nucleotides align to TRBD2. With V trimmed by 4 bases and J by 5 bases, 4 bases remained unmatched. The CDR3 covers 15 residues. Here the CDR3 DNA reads TGTGCCAGCAGTTCGACGACTAGCGGGGACAATGAGCAGTTCTTC. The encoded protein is CASSSTTSGDNEQFF.

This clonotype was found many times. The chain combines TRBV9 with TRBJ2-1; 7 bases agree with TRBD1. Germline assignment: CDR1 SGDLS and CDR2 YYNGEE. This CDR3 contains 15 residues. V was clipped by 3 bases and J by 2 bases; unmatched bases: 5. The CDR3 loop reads CASSADGTAYNEQFF. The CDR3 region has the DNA TGTGCCAGCAGCGCGGATGGGACAGCCTACAATGAGCAGTTCTTC.

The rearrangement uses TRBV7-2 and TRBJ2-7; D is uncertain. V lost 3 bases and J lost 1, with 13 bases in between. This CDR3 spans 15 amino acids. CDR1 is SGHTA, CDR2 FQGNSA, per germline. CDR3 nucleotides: TGTGCCAGCAGCTTGAGCAAAGGTGGATCCTACGAGCAGTACTTC. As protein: CASSLSKGGSYEQYF.

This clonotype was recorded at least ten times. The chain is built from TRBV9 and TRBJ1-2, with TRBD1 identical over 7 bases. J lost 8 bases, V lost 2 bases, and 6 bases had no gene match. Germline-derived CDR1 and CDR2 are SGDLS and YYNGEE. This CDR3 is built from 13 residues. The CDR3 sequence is CASSVSGGPGYTF. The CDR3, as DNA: TGTGCCAGCAGCGTTTCAGGGGGACCAGGCTACACCTTC.